This T cell receptor (beta chain) comes out of a study of T cells after posttransplantation cyclophosphamide listed by TCRdb under 2016. In the study overall: The study tracked T cell repertoire reconstitution by TRB sequencing after myeloablative bone marrow transplantation using posttransplantation cyclophosphamide as GVHD prophylaxis. Antigen receptor sequencing covered samples from a few dozen PTCy-treated patients and around 15 of their related bone marrow donors. TRB sequencing was performed on blood from all 35 or so PTCy patients with 1-year posttransplant specimens. In 3 patients, TRB sequencing was also performed on up to about 3 more blood samples taken 2 to 5.2 years after transplant, and in a handful of patients, pretransplant blood was also TRB-sequenced. Because TRA and TRB clonality correlated tightly in about 9 samples, the subsequent TCR analyses were limited to TRB only. Public TRB sequences were checked against a database of over 3,500 sequences associated with responses to pathogens, tumor antigens, self-antigens and alloantigens.

General study outcomes and caveats: The TRB repertoires of T cells infiltrating skin or GI tract showed only limited overlap with the TRB repertoires of T cells in blood. Across the 45 or so patients, TRB clonality was highly associated with recipient CMV seropositivity and CMV reactivation, and diversity with PTCy was similar to that in the CNI/methotrexate controls. Donor-recipient similarity was low at 1-2 months but increased during the first year, and donor CD8+ memory clones often dominated later blood repertoires.

The control cohort was around eleven patients given myeloablative marrow transplants with methotrexate plus a calcineurin inhibitor, sampled 1 year after transplant. Peripheral blood and bone marrow mononuclear cells were isolated by Ficoll-Hypaque density centrifugation and were cryopreserved. Genomic DNA was the input for TRB sequencing, which was run either with the immunoSEQ assay at survey resolution or with the hsTCRB kit. Processing in the source paper ran as follows. The immunoSEQ software was used for initial read processing, and the LymphoSeq R package was used for repertoire analyses. Clonality was computed as 1 minus normalized Shannon entropy; Gini coefficient was also calculated for each TRB dataset. Phenotypes of unsorted samples were inferred by mapping TRB sequences from sorted subsets of the recipient or donor onto unsorted samples of the same recipient. TCRdb took over this immuneACCESS table, retaining in-frame rearrangements with V and J assigned. Such tables are incomplete; in checked studies, under half of the missing clones stem from an unresolved V gene, and the remainder is unexplained. D and trimming were read from the DNA, whereas the V and J calls and clone size are those reported in that table. This sample comprises thousands of clones, more than 65% of them detected only once. Together, the top ten hold 24% of the sample.

For CDR1 and CDR2, the germline V gene (reference sequence) lists SEHNR and FQNEAQ. The CDR3 numbers 15 residues from cysteine through phenylalanine. The CDR3 DNA has 45 bases and is translated from base 1. V has 5 bases trimmed and J has 6 bases trimmed; junction bases matching no gene number 12. For this clone: It lacks a known antigen. No base qualities exist here, and no much larger clone lies one base off it.

The chain couples TRBV7-9 to TRBJ1-2; TRBD1 fits 7 bases in the junction. This TCR derives from a male patient aged 40 to 50 who received an allogeneic stem cell transplant from an unrelated donor, was CMV-positive, and had chronic GVHD only. After a transplant, not all T cells may be the patient's own; some may come from the graft donor. The sequencing here drew on PBMCs, taken after an allogeneic stem cell transplant with a calcineurin inhibitor and methotrexate. CDR3 loop: CASSRLKTGLDGYTF. The bases read TGTGCCAGCAGCCGTTTAAAGACAGGGTTAGATGGCTACACCTTC. Extended through the reference TRBV7-9 and TRBJ1-2 proteins, this CDR3 yields the full variable domain: DTGVSQNPRHKITKRGQNVTFRCDPISEHNRLYWYRQTLGQGPEFLTYFQNEAQLEKSRLLSDRFSAERPKGSFSTLEIQRTEQGDSAMYLCASSRLKTGLDGYTFGSGTRLTVV.